Listed below are T cell receptor beta chains from one sample, sequenced in a study of T cells after yellow fever vaccination. TCRdb re-called the 5' RACE reads through MiXCR, storing one row per CDR3 protein. The sample carries about 340,000 distinct CDR3 sequences, about 4% recorded once. This specimen was PBMCs, taken 5 days after the yellow fever booster vaccination. All receptors come from a man in his late teens or twenties who received the YFV17D yellow fever vaccine. Both conserved end residues are part of each CDR3. A D gene is named only where the DNA matches it firmly. Clone size is shown for a subset of rows, as once, few, many or a class of expanded clone.

d_call clone_size j_call v_call cdr3_nt cdr3_aa
- many TRBJ2-2 TRBV12-3/TRBV12-4 TGTGCCAGCAGCCCCGGACTATCGAACACCGGGGAGCTGTTTTTT CASSPGLSNTGELFF
- many TRBJ2-7 TRBV5-1 TGCGCCAGCAGCTCTCGGACAGACTCCTACGAGCAGTACTTC CASSSRTDSYEQYF
- many TRBJ1-1 TRBV6-5 TGTGCCAGCAGTCCATTGGGGTTTCGGAGCACTGAAGCTTTCTTT CASSPLGFRSTEAFF
TRBD2 many TRBJ2-3 TRBV7-6 TGTGCCAGCAGCCGGCCGGGACTAGCGGGGGACCGGACTAGCACAGATACGCAGTATTTT CASSRPGLAGDRTSTDTQYF
TRBD2 few TRBJ2-1 TRBV5-1 TGCGCCAGCAGCTTGGGGCCTAGCGGGGACTACAATGAGCAGTTCTTC CASSLGPSGDYNEQFF
TRBD1 - TRBJ2-3 TRBV5-1 TGCGCCAGCAACCTGGGACAGGCGTCAGAGTCGGAGCAGTATTTT CASNLGQASESEQYF
- many TRBJ2-5 TRBV2 TGTGCCAGCAGTGAATTGGGGGGCGAGACCCAGTACTTC CASSELGGETQYF
TRBD2 few TRBJ2-2 TRBV5-5 TGTGCCAGCAGTTTCAGGGCGGGAGGCGGCGGGGAGCTGTTTTTT CASSFRAGGGGELFF
- few TRBJ2-5 TRBV4-1 TGCGCCAGCAGCCAAGATGGGGCAGGGGAACCAAACCCCTACTTC CASSQDGAGEPNPYF
TRBD2 many TRBJ2-1 TRBV12-3/TRBV12-4 TGTGCCAGCAGCCGCGACAGCGGGGATCAGTTCTTC CASSRDSGDQFF
- - TRBJ2-7 TRBV6-2/TRBV6-3 TGTGCCAGCAGTTACGCCCCCTACGAGCAGTACTTC CASSYAPYEQYF
TRBD2 many TRBJ2-3 TRBV7-9 TGTGCCAGCAGCGGGACTAGTGGTACGCAGTATTTT CASSGTSGTQYF
- few TRBJ2-1 TRBV11-3 TGTGCCAGCAGCTTAGTACCGTCAAGTGAGCAGTTCTTC CASSLVPSSEQFF
TRBD2 - TRBJ2-7 TRBV6-6 TGTGCCAGCAGTTACCGCTTTAATAGCGGGGGGCCCTACGAGCAGTACTTC CASSYRFNSGGPYEQYF
- - TRBJ2-1 TRBV11-1 TGTGCCAGCAGCTTACTTCCCATGCAGGGTGGCGATAGGTCACACAATGAGCAGTTCTTC CASSLLPMQGGDRSHNEQFF
- few TRBJ1-6 TRBV6-5 TGTGCCAGCAGTTACTCCCAGGGAAGCTCACCCCTCCACTTT CASSYSQGSSPLHF